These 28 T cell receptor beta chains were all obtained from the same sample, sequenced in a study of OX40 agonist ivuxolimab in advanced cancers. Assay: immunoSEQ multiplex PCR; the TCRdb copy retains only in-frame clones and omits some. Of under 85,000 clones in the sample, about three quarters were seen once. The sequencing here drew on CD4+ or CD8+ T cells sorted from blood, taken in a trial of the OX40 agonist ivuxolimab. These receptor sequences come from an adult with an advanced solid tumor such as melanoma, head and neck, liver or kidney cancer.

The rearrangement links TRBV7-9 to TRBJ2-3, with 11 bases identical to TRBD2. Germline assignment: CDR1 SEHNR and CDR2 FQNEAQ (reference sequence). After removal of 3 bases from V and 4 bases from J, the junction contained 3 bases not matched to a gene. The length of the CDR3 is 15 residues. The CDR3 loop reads CASSFETSGADTQYF. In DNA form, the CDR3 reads TGTGCCAGCAGCTTTGAGACTAGCGGGGCAGATACGCAGTATTTT. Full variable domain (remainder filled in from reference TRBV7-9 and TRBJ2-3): DTGVSQNPRHKITKRGQNVTFRCDPISEHNRLYWYRQTLGQGPEFLTYFQNEAQLEKSRLLSDRFSAERPKGSFSTLEIQRTEQGDSAMYLCASSFETSGADTQYFGPGTRLTVL.

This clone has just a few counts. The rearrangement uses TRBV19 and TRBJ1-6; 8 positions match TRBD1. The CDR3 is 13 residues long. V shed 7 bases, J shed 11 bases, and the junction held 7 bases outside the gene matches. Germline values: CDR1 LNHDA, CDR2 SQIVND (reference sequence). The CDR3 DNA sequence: TGTGCCAGTACCAGGGGGCGGGAGCCACCCCTCCACTTT. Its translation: CASTRGREPPLHF.

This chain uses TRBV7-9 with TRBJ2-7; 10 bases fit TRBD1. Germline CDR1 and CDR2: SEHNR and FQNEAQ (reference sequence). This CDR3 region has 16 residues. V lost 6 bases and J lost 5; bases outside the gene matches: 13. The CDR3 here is CASRELTGGSADEQYF. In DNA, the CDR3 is TGTGCCAGCAGAGAACTGACAGGGGGCTCGGCGGACGAGCAGTACTTC.

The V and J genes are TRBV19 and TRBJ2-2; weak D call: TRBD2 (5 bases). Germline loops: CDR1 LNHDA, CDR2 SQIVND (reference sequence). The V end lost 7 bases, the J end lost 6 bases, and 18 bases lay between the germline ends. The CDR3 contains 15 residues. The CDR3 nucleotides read TGTGCCAGTACCCCCGACCCGGCGGGTGCCGGGGAGCTGTTTTTT. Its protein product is CASTPDPAGAGELFF.

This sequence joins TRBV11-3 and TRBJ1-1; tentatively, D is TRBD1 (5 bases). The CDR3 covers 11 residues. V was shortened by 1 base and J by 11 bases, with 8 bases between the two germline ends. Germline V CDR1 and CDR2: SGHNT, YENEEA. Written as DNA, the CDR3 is TGTGCCAGCAGCTTAGGCCGGGGGGCTTTCTTT. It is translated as CASSLGRGAFF.

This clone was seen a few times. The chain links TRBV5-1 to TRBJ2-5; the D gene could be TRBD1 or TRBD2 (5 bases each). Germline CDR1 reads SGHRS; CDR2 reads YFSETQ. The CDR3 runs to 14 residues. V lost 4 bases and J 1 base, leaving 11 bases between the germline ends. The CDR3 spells CASSEGPTQETQYF. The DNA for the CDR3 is TGCGCCAGCAGCGAGGGACCGACCCAAGAGACCCAGTACTTC.

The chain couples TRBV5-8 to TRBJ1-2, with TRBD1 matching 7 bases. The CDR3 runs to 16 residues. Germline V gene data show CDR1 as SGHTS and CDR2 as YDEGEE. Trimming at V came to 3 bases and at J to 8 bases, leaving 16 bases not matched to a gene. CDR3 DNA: TGTGCCAGCAGCTCGACAGGGAATATACCGGGCTACGGCTACACCTTC. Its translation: CASSSTGNIPGYGYTF.

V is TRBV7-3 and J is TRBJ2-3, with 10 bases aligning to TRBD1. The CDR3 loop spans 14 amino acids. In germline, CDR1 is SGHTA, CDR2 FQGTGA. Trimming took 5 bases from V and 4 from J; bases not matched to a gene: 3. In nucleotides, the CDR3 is TGTGCCAGCAGCCCGGGACAGGGGCCAGATACGCAGTATTTT. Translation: CASSPGQGPDTQYF.

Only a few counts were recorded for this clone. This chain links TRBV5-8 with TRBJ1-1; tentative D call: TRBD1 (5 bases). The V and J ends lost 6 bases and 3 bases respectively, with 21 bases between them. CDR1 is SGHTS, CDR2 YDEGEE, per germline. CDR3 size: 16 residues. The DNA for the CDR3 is TGTGCCAGCATCCAGATCACGTTCGGGGGTTACACTGAAGCTTTCTTT. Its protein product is CASIQITFGGYTEAFF.

The CDR3 nucleotides read TGTGCCAGCAGCAAATTTGGGGCCACAGATACGCAGTATTTT. Encoded protein: CASSKFGATDTQYF. The chain joins TRBV21-1 to TRBJ2-3; the table's D gene call, TRBD1, was not cross checked with the DNA. TRBV21-1 is listed as a pseudogene. The CDR3 contains 14 residues.

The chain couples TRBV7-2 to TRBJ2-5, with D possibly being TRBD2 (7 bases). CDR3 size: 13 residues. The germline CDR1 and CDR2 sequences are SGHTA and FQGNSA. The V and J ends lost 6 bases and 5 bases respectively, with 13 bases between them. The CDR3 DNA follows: TGTGCCAGCAGTAGGGGGGGAGAGGAGACCCAGTACTTC. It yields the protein CASSRGGEETQYF.

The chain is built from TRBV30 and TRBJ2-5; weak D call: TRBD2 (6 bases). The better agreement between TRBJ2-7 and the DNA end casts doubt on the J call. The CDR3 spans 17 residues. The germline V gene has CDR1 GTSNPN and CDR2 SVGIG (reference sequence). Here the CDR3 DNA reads TGTGCCTGGAGCTACCCCCCGAGGCTAGCGCAAACCTACGAGCAGTACTTC. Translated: CAWSYPPRLAQTYEQYF.

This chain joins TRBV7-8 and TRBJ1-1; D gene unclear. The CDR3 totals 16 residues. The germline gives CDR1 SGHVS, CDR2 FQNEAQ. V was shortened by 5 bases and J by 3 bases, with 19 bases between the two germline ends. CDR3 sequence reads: CASSEAIGRKDTEAFF. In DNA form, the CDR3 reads TGTGCCAGCAGCGAGGCAATAGGGAGGAAGGACACTGAAGCTTTCTTT.

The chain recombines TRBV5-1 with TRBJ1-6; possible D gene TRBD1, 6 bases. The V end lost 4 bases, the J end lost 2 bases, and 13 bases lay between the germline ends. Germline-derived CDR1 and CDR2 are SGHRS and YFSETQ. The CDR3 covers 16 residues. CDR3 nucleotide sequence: TGCGCCAGCAGCACTCAGGGGAGCGCCTATAATTCACCCCTCCACTTT. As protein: CASSTQGSAYNSPLHF.

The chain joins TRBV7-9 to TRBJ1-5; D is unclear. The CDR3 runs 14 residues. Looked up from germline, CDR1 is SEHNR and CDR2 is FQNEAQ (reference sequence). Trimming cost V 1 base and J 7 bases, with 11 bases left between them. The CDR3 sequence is CASSLGGDPQPQHF. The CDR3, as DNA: TGTGCCAGCAGCTTAGGGGGTGACCCCCAGCCCCAGCATTTT.

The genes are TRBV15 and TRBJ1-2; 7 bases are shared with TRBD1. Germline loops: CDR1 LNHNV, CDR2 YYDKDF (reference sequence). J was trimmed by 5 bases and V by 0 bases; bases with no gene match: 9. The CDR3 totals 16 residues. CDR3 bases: TGTGCCACCAGCAGAGATCAGCAGGGGGTTGCATATGGCTACACCTTC. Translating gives CATSRDQQGVAYGYTF.

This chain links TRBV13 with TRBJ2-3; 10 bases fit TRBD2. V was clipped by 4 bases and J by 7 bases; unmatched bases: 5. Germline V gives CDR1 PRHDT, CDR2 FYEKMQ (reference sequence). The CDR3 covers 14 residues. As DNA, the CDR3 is TGTGCCAGCAGCTCACCGACTAGCGGGTATACGCAGTATTTT. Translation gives CASSSPTSGYTQYF.

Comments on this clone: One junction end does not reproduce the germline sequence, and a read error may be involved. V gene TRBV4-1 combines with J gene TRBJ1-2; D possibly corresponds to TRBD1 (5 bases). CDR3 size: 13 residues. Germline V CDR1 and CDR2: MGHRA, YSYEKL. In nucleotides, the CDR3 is TGTGCCAGCAGCCAAGGGCAGGGACGCGGCTACACCTTC. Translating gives CASSQGQGRGYTF.

CDR3 loop: CASMGLAGGPGGDEQYF. In DNA, the CDR3 is TGTGCCAGCATGGGACTAGCGGGAGGGCCCGGCGGTGACGAGCAGTACTTC. The chain has TRBV28 and TRBJ2-7, with 16 bases identical to TRBD2. This CDR3 spans 17 amino acids. Trimming took 7 bases from V and 5 from J; bases not matched to a gene: 11. Looked up from germline, CDR1 is MDHEN and CDR2 is SYDVKM.

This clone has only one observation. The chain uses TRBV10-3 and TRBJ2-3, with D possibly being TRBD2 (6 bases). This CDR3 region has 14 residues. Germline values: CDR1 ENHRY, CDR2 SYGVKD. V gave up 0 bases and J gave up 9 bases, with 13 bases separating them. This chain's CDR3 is CAISESNGGYTQYF. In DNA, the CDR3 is TGTGCCATCAGTGAGTCGAACGGGGGATACACGCAGTATTTT.

This CDR3 is CAISDRTNTGELFF. CDR3 nucleotides: TGTGCCATCAGTGACAGGACGAACACCGGGGAGCTGTTTTTT. The chain carries TRBV10-3 and TRBJ2-2; D not certain. The V gene lost 3 bases and the J gene lost 0 bases, with 5 bases spanning the gap. CDR1 is ENHRY, CDR2 SYGVKD, per germline. The CDR3 is made up of 14 amino acids.

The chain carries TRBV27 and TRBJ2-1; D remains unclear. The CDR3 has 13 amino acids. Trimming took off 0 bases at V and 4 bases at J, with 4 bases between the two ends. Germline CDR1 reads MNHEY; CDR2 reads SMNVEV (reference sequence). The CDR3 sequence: CASSLSKYNEQFF. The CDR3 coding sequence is TGTGCCAGCAGTTTATCGAAATACAATGAGCAGTTCTTC.

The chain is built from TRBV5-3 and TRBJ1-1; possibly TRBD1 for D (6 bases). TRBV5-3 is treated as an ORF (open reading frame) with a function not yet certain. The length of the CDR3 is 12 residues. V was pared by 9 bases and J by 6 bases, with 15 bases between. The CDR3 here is CATVGRGPEAFF. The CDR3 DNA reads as TGTGCCACTGTAGGCAGGGGCCCTGAAGCTTTCTTT.

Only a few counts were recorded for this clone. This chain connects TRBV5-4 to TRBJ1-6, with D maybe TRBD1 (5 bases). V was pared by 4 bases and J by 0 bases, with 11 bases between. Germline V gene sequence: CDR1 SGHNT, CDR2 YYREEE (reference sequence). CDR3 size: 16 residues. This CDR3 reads CASSERGRSYNSPLHF. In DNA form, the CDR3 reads TGTGCCAGCAGCGAAAGGGGACGCTCCTATAATTCACCCCTCCACTTT.

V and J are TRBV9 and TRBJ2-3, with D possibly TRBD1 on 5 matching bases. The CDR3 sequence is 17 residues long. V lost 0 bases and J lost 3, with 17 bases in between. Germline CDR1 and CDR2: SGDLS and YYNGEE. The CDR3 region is CASSVGISWGRTDTQYF. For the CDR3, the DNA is TGTGCCAGCAGCGTAGGGATTAGTTGGGGCCGGACAGATACGCAGTATTTT.

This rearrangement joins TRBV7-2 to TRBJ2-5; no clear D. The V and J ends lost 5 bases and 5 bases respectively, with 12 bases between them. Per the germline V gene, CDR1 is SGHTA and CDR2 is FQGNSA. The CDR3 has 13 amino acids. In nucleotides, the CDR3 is TGTGCCAGCAGCCGGCCCCCGACTGAGACCCAGTACTTC. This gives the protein CASSRPPTETQYF.

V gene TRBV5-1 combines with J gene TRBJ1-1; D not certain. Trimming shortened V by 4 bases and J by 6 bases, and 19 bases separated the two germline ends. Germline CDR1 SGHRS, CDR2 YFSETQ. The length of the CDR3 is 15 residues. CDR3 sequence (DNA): TGCGCCAGCAGCGTGGGAAACAGACACTTTTCTGAAGCTTTCTTT. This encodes CASSVGNRHFSEAFF. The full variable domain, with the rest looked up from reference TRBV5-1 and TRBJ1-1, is KAGVTQTPRYLIKTRGQQVTLSCSPISGHRSVSWYQQTPGQGLQFLFEYFSETQRNKGNFPGRFSGRQFSNSRSEMNVSTLELGDSALYLCASSVGNRHFSEAFFGQGTRLTVV.

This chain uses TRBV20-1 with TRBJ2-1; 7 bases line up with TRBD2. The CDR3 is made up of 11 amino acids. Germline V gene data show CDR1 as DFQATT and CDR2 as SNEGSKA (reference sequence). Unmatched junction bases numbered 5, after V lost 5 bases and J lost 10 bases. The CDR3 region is CSAWAGDEQFF. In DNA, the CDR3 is TGCAGTGCTTGGGCGGGAGACGAGCAGTTCTTC.